This TCR beta chain was recorded in a study of vaccination and CD4 T cells after COVID-19. Treatment: roughly 11-day PBMC culture with coronavirus spike peptide pools or control peptides (ViraFEST assay). TCR sequencing followed the expansion of antigen-specific T cells with peptide pools in ViraFEST. This clonotype was counted a few times. Its specificity is not known. Sequence data for DNA of cultured CD4+ T cells were generated by the Oncomine TCR Beta short-read assay. TCRdb re-called the PCR reads through MiXCR, storing one row per CDR3 protein. The sample lists over 10,000 distinct CDR3 sequences, 50% to 60% seen once, with 15% in the top ten. This CDR3 is built from 13 residues. In germline, CDR1 is SEHNR, CDR2 FQNEAQ (reference sequence). V was cut by 2 bases and J by 5 bases, with 6 bases left in between.

This chain uses TRBV7-9 with TRBJ2-2; D unclear. The TCR originated in a human donor who had recovered from COVID-19. The material sequenced was CD4+ T cells from blood, cultured in vitro. The CDR3 region is CASSLLVTGELFF. CDR3 bases: TGTGCCAGCAGCTTACTAGTTACCGGGGAGCTGTTTTTT.